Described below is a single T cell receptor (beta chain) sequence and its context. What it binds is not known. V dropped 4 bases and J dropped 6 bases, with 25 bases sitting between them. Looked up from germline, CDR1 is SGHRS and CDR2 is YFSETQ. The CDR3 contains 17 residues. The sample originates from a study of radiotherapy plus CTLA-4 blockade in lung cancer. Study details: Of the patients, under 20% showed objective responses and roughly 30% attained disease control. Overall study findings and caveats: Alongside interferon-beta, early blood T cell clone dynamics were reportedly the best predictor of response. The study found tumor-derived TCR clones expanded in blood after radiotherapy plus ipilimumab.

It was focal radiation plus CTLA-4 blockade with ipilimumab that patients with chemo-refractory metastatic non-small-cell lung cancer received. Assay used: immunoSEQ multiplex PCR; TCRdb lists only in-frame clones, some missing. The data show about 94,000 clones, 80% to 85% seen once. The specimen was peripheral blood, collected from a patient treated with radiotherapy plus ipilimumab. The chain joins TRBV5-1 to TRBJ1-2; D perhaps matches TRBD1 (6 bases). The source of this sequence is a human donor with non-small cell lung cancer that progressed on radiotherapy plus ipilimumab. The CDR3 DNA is TGCGCCAGCAGCATCGAGGGGGACTGGGAAATAAAGGATGGCTACACCTTC. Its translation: CASSIEGDWEIKDGYTF.